The rows below give T cell receptor beta chains drawn from one sample of a study of CD8 T cells in Susac syndrome. TCRdb re-called the immunoSEQ multiplex PCR reads through MiXCR, storing one row per CDR3 protein. The table shows approximately 200,000 distinct CDR3 sequences, with over 90% occurring only once. The sample comprised CD4+ T cells from PBMCs. The receptors stem from a human donor with multiple sclerosis. Both conserved end residues are part of each CDR3. The order of the fields is clone size, V gene, J gene, D gene, CDR3 DNA, CDR3 protein. D genes are given only for firm matches. Clone size is shown for a subset of rows, as once, few, many or a class of expanded clone.

.	TRBV30	TRBJ1-6	TRBD1	TGTGCCTGGAGTCCACAGGGGGTAACACCCCTCCACTTT	CAWSPQGVTPLHF
.	TRBV18	TRBJ2-3	.	TGTGCCAGCTCACCACGTCAGGCAACTAGCACAGATACGCAGTATTTT	CASSPRQATSTDTQYF
.	TRBV5-6	TRBJ2-7	.	TGTGCCAGCAGCTTAAGGGACGGGCTCTACGAGCAGTACTTC	CASSLRDGLYEQYF
.	TRBV27	TRBJ2-7	.	TGTGCCAGCAGTTTAGGGGACATCTCCTACGAGCAGTACTTC	CASSLGDISYEQYF
.	TRBV3-1	TRBJ2-1	TRBD2	TGTGCCAGCAGCCAAACTAGCGGGAGGGACAATGAGCAGTTCTTC	CASSQTSGRDNEQFF
.	TRBV5-4	TRBJ2-1	TRBD2	TGTGCCAGCTCACTAGCGGGAGGATTGATGTACAATGAGCAGTTCTTC	CASSLAGGLMYNEQFF
.	TRBV9	TRBJ2-3	.	TGTGCCAGCAGCGAGGGCACAGATACGCAGTATTTT	CASSEGTDTQYF
.	TRBV20-1	TRBJ1-2	TRBD1	TGCAGTGCAAACAGACAGGGGCGCGCCCAATATGGCTACACCTTC	CSANRQGRAQYGYTF
.	TRBV24-1	TRBJ2-3	.	TGTGCCACCGGGACTCACACAGATACGCAGTATTTT	CATGTHTDTQYF
.	TRBV6-5	TRBJ1-6	.	TGTGCCAGCAGGAACCGGGACGGACGATATTCACCCCTCCACTTT	CASRNRDGRYSPLHF
.	TRBV30	TRBJ1-3	.	TGTGCCTGGAGTGTAGGCGGGGTGGGAAACACCATATATTTT	CAWSVGGVGNTIYF
.	TRBV29-1	TRBJ2-5	TRBD2	TGCAGCGCCTACGGGGGGGCGGTTCGAGAGACCCAGTACTTC	CSAYGGAVRETQYF
.	TRBV23-1	TRBJ1-5	TRBD1	TGCGCCAGCATCGTAGGGGGACAGGGGGTTAAGCCCCAGCATTTT	CASIVGGQGVKPQHF
.	TRBV19	TRBJ2-5	TRBD2	TGTGCCGCGGGGAGGGGCCAAGAGACCCAGTACTTC	CAAGRGQETQYF
once	TRBV30	TRBJ1-6	TRBD1	TGTGCCTGGGGGACAGGGGATTCACCCCTCCACTTT	CAWGTGDSPLHF
.	TRBV27	TRBJ1-1	.	TGTGCCAGCAGGGGGCCCGGCCCTGAAGCTTTCTTT	CASRGPGPEAFF
once	TRBV20-1	TRBJ2-3	.	TGCAGTGTTTCCGTCCGACGGGACACAGATACGCAGTATTTT	CSVSVRRDTDTQYF
.	TRBV20-1	TRBJ2-3	.	TGCAGCCCCGGGACCAGACAAGGTGAAGATACGCAGTATTTT	CSPGTRQGEDTQYF
.	TRBV6-6	TRBJ2-5	.	TGTGCCAGCACGGGTCGGCAAGAGACCCAGTACTTC	CASTGRQETQYF
.	TRBV24-1	TRBJ2-5	TRBD2	TGTGCCACCAGTGCCCAACTAGCGGGAGCTTTCCAAGAGACCCAGTACTTC	CATSAQLAGAFQETQYF
few	TRBV30	TRBJ1-5	.	TGTGCCTCCTCCACCCAGAGCAATCAGCCCCAGCATTTT	CASSTQSNQPQHF
.	TRBV15	TRBJ2-7	.	TGTGCCACCAGCAGTCGCAGCTCCTACGAGCAGTACTTC	CATSSRSSYEQYF
.	TRBV24-1	TRBJ2-2	TRBD1	TGTGCCACCAGCGAAAACCTCGGGACAGCCGCGAACACCGGGGAGCTGTTTTTT	CATSENLGTAANTGELFF
.	TRBV2	TRBJ1-1	TRBD1	TGTGCCAGCACCAAGGACAGGGTGGACACTGAAGCTTTCTTT	CASTKDRVDTEAFF
.	TRBV27	TRBJ2-7	.	TGTGCCAGCAGCTTGCGAGTTGTTGGGCTTTACTACGAGCAGTACTTC	CASSLRVVGLYYEQYF
.	TRBV11-2	TRBJ2-1	.	TGTGCCAGCAGCTTAGTGATGGCGCCCGGAGAGCAGTTCTTC	CASSLVMAPGEQFF
.	TRBV3-1	TRBJ1-5	TRBD1	TGTGCCAGCAGCCAAGATCGGGGGACAGGGACCCTCCTAGATCAGCCCCAGCATTTT	CASSQDRGTGTLLDQPQHF
.	TRBV12-3/TRBV12-4	TRBJ2-1	.	TGTGCCAGCTGCAGGAGGGAAAATGAGCAGTTCTTC	CASCRRENEQFF
.	TRBV5-6	TRBJ2-7	TRBD1	TGTGCCAGCAGCTTCATGGACAGGGAGAGTTACGAGCAGTACTTC	CASSFMDRESYEQYF
.	TRBV15	TRBJ2-7	.	TGTGCCACCAGCATTGGGAAAGCCTACGAGCAGTACTTC	CATSIGKAYEQYF
.	TRBV29-1	TRBJ2-1	.	TGCAGCGTTGAGTCCCACAGGGTTACAGGAGGTGAGCAGTTCTTC	CSVESHRVTGGEQFF
.	TRBV3-1	TRBJ2-5	.	TGTGCCAGCAGCCAAGATAGGGGCCTCCGGACCCAGTACTTC	CASSQDRGLRTQYF
.	TRBV3-1	TRBJ2-1	.	TGTGCCAGCAGCCAAGATACAGCAGTAAGCAATGAGCAGTTCTTC	CASSQDTAVSNEQFF
.	TRBV20-1	TRBJ1-2	.	TGCAGTGCTTCCGGGAGCTATGGCTACACCTTC	CSASGSYGYTF
once	TRBV20-1	TRBJ1-2	TRBD1	TGCAGTGCCATGGGACAGGATAACTATGGCTACACCTTC	CSAMGQDNYGYTF
.	TRBV24-1	TRBJ2-6	.	TGTGCCACCAGTGATCGTCGCGTCCTGACTTTC	CATSDRRVLTF